The 32 T cell receptor beta chains presented below share a single source sample, sequenced in a study of shared clonotypes between healthy human individuals. Assay: immunoSEQ multiplex PCR; the TCRdb copy retains only in-frame clones and omits some. The data show approximately 2.4 million clones, approximately 94% seen once. Sequences were obtained from naive CD4+ T cells sorted from blood. Subset noted: CD45RA+ positively selected. The receptors here all came from a man between 18 and 35 years old in good health.

The chain employs TRBV5-1 and TRBJ2-7; the match to TRBD2 covers 9 bases. V was pared by 3 bases and J by 1 base, with 8 bases of the junction left unmatched. The CDR3 spans 16 residues. CDR1 is SGHRS and CDR2 is YFSETQ in the germline V gene. CDR3 nucleotide sequence: TGCGCCAGCAGCTCCGACGGGCTAGCGGGATCCTACGAGCAGTACTTC. Protein: CASSSDGLAGSYEQYF.

This rearrangement joins TRBV7-2 to TRBJ2-1; 8 bases line up with TRBD2. V shed 6 bases, J shed 9 bases, and the junction held 16 bases outside the gene matches. CDR3 length: 16 residues. The germline V gene encodes CDR1 SGHTA and CDR2 FQGNSA. The CDR3 DNA is TGTGCCAGCAGACGTACCGGGACTAGTGAACCCCCTGAGCAGTTCTTC. Translated, it gives CASRRTGTSEPPEQFF.

V and J are TRBV5-1 and TRBJ1-4; D remains ambiguous. Germline V gene lookup returns CDR1 SGHRS and CDR2 YFSETQ. V lost 2 bases and J 0 bases, leaving 11 bases between the germline ends. This CDR3 has 16 residues. DNA for the CDR3: TGCGCCAGCAGCTTTGGGGTAGGAGCAACTAATGAAAAACTGTTTTTT. Its translation is CASSFGVGATNEKLFF.

This clone was picked up one time. The V gene is TRBV6-1, the J gene TRBJ2-3; a weak D match, TRBD1 (6 bases). In germline, CDR1 is MNHNS, CDR2 SASEGT. The CDR3 has 15 amino acids. Trimming stripped 2 bases from V and 4 bases from J, with 13 bases between. The chain's CDR3 is CASSENRVIADTQYF. CDR3 DNA: TGTGCCAGCAGTGAAAACAGGGTAATCGCAGATACGCAGTATTTT.

The gene calls are TRBV4-1 and TRBJ2-7, with TRBD2 identical over 14 bases. The CDR3 sequence is 15 residues long. The germline gives CDR1 MGHRA, CDR2 YSYEKL. V lost 1 base and J lost 4; bases outside the gene matches: 0. The CDR3 loop reads CASSQGTSGRYEQYF. The CDR3 nucleotides read TGCGCCAGCAGCCAAGGGACTAGCGGGAGGTACGAGCAGTACTTC.

The rearrangement uses TRBV5-1 and TRBJ2-7, with D tentatively TRBD1 (6 bases). Trimming took 5 bases from V and 2 from J, leaving 14 bases between them. The CDR3 loop spans 14 amino acids. Germline CDR1 reads SGHRS; CDR2 reads YFSETQ. CDR3 region: CASSSGTPPYEQYF. CDR3 nucleotides: TGCGCCAGCAGTTCCGGGACACCACCCTACGAGCAGTACTTC.

The chain combines TRBV7-2 with TRBJ2-1; D is uncertain. This CDR3 contains 17 residues. Per the germline V gene, CDR1 is SGHTA and CDR2 is FQGNSA. The V end lost 2 bases, the J end lost 0 bases, and 14 bases lay between the germline ends. CDR3 sequence: CASSLSPWQSSYNEQFF. CDR3 DNA sequence: TGTGCCAGCAGCTTAAGTCCGTGGCAGAGCTCCTACAATGAGCAGTTCTTC.

In regard to this clone: The same CDR3 is also encoded by other DNA sequences in this sample. The V gene is TRBV19, the J gene TRBJ2-5; maybe TRBD1 (5 bases). This CDR3 has 14 residues. Germline CDR1 and CDR2: LNHDA and SQIVND (reference sequence). With 4 bases removed from V and 1 base from J, the gap between germline ends came to 10 bases. The CDR3 nucleotides are TGTGCCAGTAGTACCACAGGCGTCCAAGAGACCCAGTACTTC. This codes for CASSTTGVQETQYF.

The CDR3 loop reads CASSYSTTYEQYF. CDR3 bases: TGTGCCAGCAGTTACTCGACAACCTACGAGCAGTACTTC. The J gene is TRBJ2-7, the V gene TRBV6-6; D gene unclear. The germline V gene has CDR1 MNHNY and CDR2 SVGAGI (reference sequence). V gave up 0 bases and J gave up 2 bases, with 5 bases separating them. The CDR3 has 13 residues.

The chain couples TRBV7-9 to TRBJ2-3; no clear D gene. The V gene's germline CDR1 is SEHNR and CDR2 FQNEAQ (reference sequence). V lost 1 base, J lost 2 bases, and 10 bases lay in between. This CDR3 region has 15 residues. The DNA of the CDR3 is TGTGCCAGCAGCTTAGTCTTAGGGTACACAGATACGCAGTATTTT. Residues: CASSLVLGYTDTQYF.

In regard to this clone: Other DNA sequences in this specimen translate into the identical CDR3. The chain uses TRBV7-2 and TRBJ2-6, with a tentative D call TRBD2 (5 bases). The CDR3 is made up of 15 amino acids. V was pared by 5 bases and J by 1 base, with 9 bases between. Germline CDR1 is SGHTA and CDR2 is FQGNSA. The CDR3 loop is CASSPSGSGANVLTF. The CDR3 DNA reads as TGTGCCAGCAGCCCGAGCGGATCTGGGGCCAACGTCCTGACTTTC.

The chain couples TRBV2 to TRBJ1-4; D remains unclear. The CDR3 is made up of 14 amino acids. The V and J ends lost 5 bases and 5 bases respectively, with 12 bases between them. The germline V gene encodes CDR1 SNHLY and CDR2 FYNNEI. This CDR3 is CASSINGRNEKLFF. In nucleotides, the CDR3 is TGTGCCAGCAGTATCAACGGAAGAAATGAAAAACTGTTTTTT.

This chain links TRBV6-6 with TRBJ2-5, with TRBD1 identical over 7 bases. The J segment lost 2 bases and the V segment lost 4 bases, leaving 4 bases of the junction unmatched. Germline loops: CDR1 MNHNY, CDR2 SVGAGI (reference sequence). The CDR3 has 14 residues. CDR3 in amino acids: CASSLNRGQETQYF. CDR3 nucleotide sequence: TGTGCCAGCAGTTTAAACAGGGGTCAAGAGACCCAGTACTTC.

The chain joins TRBV5-1 to TRBJ1-2; D not resolved. Trimming removed 5 bases from V and 0 bases from J, with 11 bases in between. CDR1 and CDR2 from the germline V gene are SGHRS and YFSETQ. The CDR3 has 14 residues. The DNA for the CDR3 is TGCGCCAGCAGGGAAAGAACTGCTAACTATGGCTACACCTTC. This encodes CASRERTANYGYTF.

This chain connects TRBV6-6 to TRBJ2-7; 10 bases line up with TRBD2. V lost 4 bases and J lost 3; bases outside the gene matches: 3. This CDR3 contains 14 residues. Germline V gives CDR1 MNHNY, CDR2 SVGAGI (reference sequence). The CDR3 loop reads CASSFSGGIYEQYF. The CDR3 DNA follows: TGTGCCAGCAGTTTTAGCGGGGGGATCTACGAGCAGTACTTC.

The V call is TRBV7-8, the J call TRBJ1-3, with TRBD1 matching over 9 bases. V lost 2 bases and J lost 4; bases outside the gene matches: 6. This CDR3 comprises 16 residues. Looked up from germline, CDR1 is SGHVS and CDR2 is FQNEAQ. CDR3 region: CASSLSYGQGGNTIYF. CDR3 in DNA: TGTGCCAGCAGCTTAAGTTATGGACAGGGGGGAAACACCATATATTTT. The variable domain in full, with the rest retrieved from reference TRBV7-8 and TRBJ1-3, is GAGVSQSPRYKVAKRGQDVALRCDPISGHVSLFWYQQALGQGPEFLTYFQNEAQLDKSGLPSDRFFAERPEGSVSTLKIQRTQQEDSAVYLCASSLSYGQGGNTIYFGEGSWLTVV.

This clone has just one count. The rearrangement joins TRBV6-5 to TRBJ2-1; TRBD2 is a possible D gene (5 bases). The V gene lost 7 bases and the J gene lost 9 bases, with 22 bases spanning the gap. Germline V gives CDR1 MNHEY, CDR2 SVGAGI. This CDR3 is built from 15 residues. CDR3 in amino acids: CASTRGSKTNGEQFF. The CDR3 DNA is TGTGCCAGCACCCGAGGGAGTAAGACAAACGGTGAGCAGTTCTTC.

This sequence joins TRBV7-9 and TRBJ2-5; the D gene is possibly TRBD2 (6 bases). Germline CDR1 SEHNR, CDR2 FQNEAQ (reference sequence). The V end was cut by 1 base, the J end by 4 bases, with 16 bases between. The CDR3 spans 16 residues. CDR3 loop: CASSLVVLRERETQYF. The CDR3 region has the DNA TGTGCCAGCAGCTTAGTGGTTCTGCGGGAACGAGAGACCCAGTACTTC.

Remarks on this clone: Additional DNA sequences in this sample encode the identical CDR3. The chain uses TRBV6-5 and TRBJ2-5, with unresolved D. The length of the CDR3 is 14 residues. Deletions cut 0 bases from V and 4 bases from J, with 9 bases between. Per germline, CDR1 MNHEY and CDR2 SVGAGI. CDR3 nucleotide sequence: TGTGCCAGCAGTTACTCCACCGTGGGAGAGACCCAGTACTTC. It encodes CASSYSTVGETQYF.

About this clone: Other nucleotide sequences from this sample produce the same CDR3. J is TRBJ1-6 and V is TRBV6-1; D is uncertain. The V end lost 4 bases, the J end lost 0 bases, and 4 bases lay between the germline ends. CDR1 and CDR2 from the germline V gene are MNHNS and SASEGT. This CDR3 region has 14 residues. The DNA for the CDR3 is TGTGCCAGCAGTGCTAGCTCCTATAATTCACCCCTCCACTTT. Its translation: CASSASSYNSPLHF.

This chain joins TRBV7-9 and TRBJ1-4, with unresolved D. The ends were cut back, 3 bases at V and 4 bases at J, with 6 bases in the middle. The CDR3 spans 13 residues. Germline lookup yields CDR1 SEHNR and CDR2 FQNEAQ (reference sequence). The CDR3 coding sequence is TGTGCCAGCAGCTTCGGAGTTAATGAAAAACTGTTTTTT. Protein product: CASSFGVNEKLFF.

Written as DNA, the CDR3 is TGTGCCAGCAGTGGCGTAGCTAGTGGCACCGGGGAGCTGTTTTTT. Its protein product is CASSGVASGTGELFF. The V and J genes are TRBV2 and TRBJ2-2; D not resolved. The CDR3 extends over 15 amino acids. V was trimmed by 4 bases and J by 4 bases, leaving 13 bases between them. Germline loops: CDR1 SNHLY, CDR2 FYNNEI.

The V gene is TRBV19, the J gene TRBJ2-5, with TRBD1 matching 8 bases. Germline CDR1 and CDR2: LNHDA and SQIVND (reference sequence). CDR3 size: 15 residues. V lost 4 bases, J lost 4 bases, and 8 bases stayed unmatched. CDR3 DNA sequence: TGTGCCAGTAGTAAGCGGACAGGGCCGACAGAGACCCAGTACTTC. Translated, it gives CASSKRTGPTETQYF. Complete variable domain (other parts from reference TRBV19 and TRBJ2-5): DGGITQSPKYLFRKEGQNVTLSCEQNLNHDAMYWYRQDPGQGLRLIYYSQIVNDFQKGDIAEGYSVSREKKESFPLTVTSAQKNPTAFYLCASSKRTGPTETQYFGPGTRLLVL.

The genes are TRBV11-3 and TRBJ2-1; TRBD2 agrees at 10 bases. The CDR3 runs 16 residues. Germline CDR1 SGHNT, CDR2 YENEEA. V was pared by 0 bases and J by 3 bases, with 2 bases of the junction left unmatched. The chain's CDR3 is CASSLEVAGGYNEQFF. Written as DNA, the CDR3 is TGTGCCAGCAGCTTAGAAGTAGCGGGGGGCTACAATGAGCAGTTCTTC.

This chain uses TRBV15 with TRBJ2-5; 10 bases fit TRBD1. V was clipped by 3 bases and J by 5 bases; unmatched bases: 6. The CDR3 is made up of 15 amino acids. Germline assignment: CDR1 LNHNV and CDR2 YYDKDF (reference sequence). CDR3 DNA sequence: TGTGCCACCAGCAGGGGGACAGGGGCTGAGGAGACCCAGTACTTC. Translation: CATSRGTGAEETQYF.

This chain uses TRBV19 with TRBJ1-2, with D possibly being TRBD1 (5 bases). V lost 4 bases and J lost 8, with 14 bases in between. The CDR3 contains 13 residues. CDR1 is LNHDA and CDR2 is SQIVND in the germline V gene (reference sequence). The CDR3 nucleotides read TGTGCCAGTAGTAGGGCCAGGGAGAGCGGCTACACCTTC. Its protein is CASSRARESGYTF. Full variable domain (outside the CDR3, taken from reference TRBV19 and TRBJ1-2): DGGITQSPKYLFRKEGQNVTLSCEQNLNHDAMYWYRQDPGQGLRLIYYSQIVNDFQKGDIAEGYSVSREKKESFPLTVTSAQKNPTAFYLCASSRARESGYTFGSGTRLTVV.

J is TRBJ1-2 and V is TRBV27; D unresolved. Trimming removed 0 bases at V and 4 bases at J, with 9 bases between. CDR1 is MNHEY, CDR2 SMNVEV, per germline (reference sequence). The CDR3 has 14 amino acids. In DNA, the CDR3 is TGTGCCAGCAGTTTATCTTGGATTTCCTATGGCTACACCTTC. It yields the protein CASSLSWISYGYTF.

The CDR3 reads CASSPLAANTGELFF. The CDR3 nucleotides are TGTGCCAGTAGTCCCTTGGCTGCGAACACCGGGGAGCTGTTTTTT. The rearrangement links TRBV19 to TRBJ2-2, with D hard to call. V shed 5 bases and J shed 0 bases, with 10 bases lying between them. Germline-derived CDR1 and CDR2 are LNHDA and SQIVND (reference sequence). The CDR3 totals 15 residues.

This chain joins TRBV28 and TRBJ2-5; D is perhaps TRBD2 (5 bases). V was cut by 2 bases and J by 4 bases, with 11 bases left in between. There are 14 residues in the CDR3. Germline CDR1 is MDHEN and CDR2 is SYDVKM. The CDR3 bases are TGTGCCAGCAGTTTAGCGCACCGGGGAGAGACCCAGTACTTC. Its translation is CASSLAHRGETQYF.

This chain uses TRBV6-1 with TRBJ2-2, with 10 bases that match TRBD1. V dropped 4 bases and J dropped 4; count of bases not matched to a gene: 3. CDR3 size: 15 residues. The germline V gene encodes CDR1 MNHNS and CDR2 SASEGT. The CDR3 loop is CASSGDRGLTGELFF. In DNA form, the CDR3 reads TGTGCCAGCAGTGGTGACAGGGGGCTCACCGGGGAGCTGTTTTTT.

The chain employs TRBV7-6 and TRBJ1-5; D unresolved. The germline gives CDR1 SGHVS, CDR2 FNYEAQ. There are 14 residues in the CDR3. The V end was cut by 1 base, the J end by 3 bases, with 7 bases between. As DNA, the CDR3 is TGTGCCAGCAGCTTAGACCAAAACAATCAGCCCCAGCATTTT. It specifies CASSLDQNNQPQHF. The full variable domain, with the rest looked up from reference TRBV7-6 and TRBJ1-5, is GAGVSQSPRYKVTKRGQDVALRCDPISGHVSLYWYRQALGQGPEFLTYFNYEAQQDKSGLPNDRFSAERPEGSISTLTIQRTEQRDSAMYRCASSLDQNNQPQHFGDGTRLSIL.

The chain joins TRBV7-5 to TRBJ2-3; no check of the table's D call, TRBD2, against the DNA was made. TRBV7-5 is a pseudogene segment. CDR3 size: 16 residues. CDR3 sequence reads: CARSSLPKRGRDTQYF. The CDR3 DNA reads TGTGCCAGAAGCTCCCTCCCCAAGCGGGGCAGGGATACGCAGTATTTT.